These 12 T cell receptor beta chains originate from one sample sequenced in a study of blood T cells in healthy people across ages. A second roughly 6 to 12 cycle PCR used barcoded and J-beta primers. TCRdb reprocessed the 5' RACE reads via MiXCR and lists one record per CDR3 protein. The sample holds hundreds of thousands of distinct CDR3 sequences; nearly 25% are singletons and the top ten take around 10%. The sample also formed part of further work on T cells of mothers and their children.

The specimen was blood. These TCRs come from a boy aged 5-17 years in good health.

The chain couples TRBV4-1 to TRBJ2-1, with 8 bases fitting TRBD2. Germline trimming cut 6 bases from V and 10 bases from J; bases unmatched to any gene: 8. Germline loops: CDR1 MGHRA, CDR2 YSYEKL. The CDR3 loop spans 13 amino acids. The CDR3 DNA follows: TGCGCCAGCAGTCACGCGGGGGGAGAGGAGCAGTTCTTC. Amino acid sequence: CASSHAGGEEQFF.

V gene TRBV7-2 combines with J gene TRBJ2-6, with 11 bases identical to TRBD2. After removal of 2 bases from V and 1 base from J, the junction contained 7 bases not matched to a gene. CDR3 length: 19 amino acids. Germline-derived CDR1 and CDR2 are SGHTA and FQGNSA. CDR3: CASSLIAGGTSSGANVLTF. CDR3 coding DNA: TGTGCCAGCAGCTTAATAGCGGGAGGGACCTCTTCTGGGGCCAACGTCCTGACTTTC. The full variable domain, its missing parts supplied by reference TRBV7-2 and TRBJ2-6, is GAGVSQSPSNKVTEKGKDVELRCDPISGHTALYWYRQSLGQGLEFLIYFQGNSAPDKSGLPSDRFSAERTGGSVSTLTIQRTQQEDSAVYLCASSLIAGGTSSGANVLTFGAGSRLTVL.

V is TRBV6-1 and J is TRBJ2-4, with D perhaps matching TRBD2 (5 bases). Germline assignment: CDR1 MNHNS and CDR2 SASEGT. Trimming stripped 3 bases from V and 1 base from J, with 10 bases between. CDR3 length equals 15 residues. CDR3 amino acids: CASSERVEAKNIQYF. The CDR3 DNA is TGTGCCAGCAGTGAGAGGGTAGAGGCCAAAAACATTCAGTACTTC.

There are many counts of this clonotype. The chain carries TRBV4-2 and TRBJ2-7; 11 positions agree with TRBD2. V trimming: 0 bases; J trimming: 4 bases; junction bases outside the gene matches: 2. CDR1 LGHNA and CDR2 YNFKEQ come from the germline V gene. The CDR3 is made up of 15 amino acids. The CDR3 DNA reads as TGTGCCAGCAGCCAAGATACTAGCGGGAGTTACGAGCAGTACTTC. It specifies CASSQDTSGSYEQYF.

There are a few counts of this clonotype. The V call is TRBV9, the J call TRBJ1-5; D call uncertain. The CDR3 is made up of 14 amino acids. V was cut by 1 base and J by 4 bases, with 9 bases left in between. Per germline, CDR1 SGDLS and CDR2 YYNGEE. The CDR3, as DNA: TGTGCCAGCAGCGTATCCGCGGTTAATCAGCCCCAGCATTTT. Amino acid sequence: CASSVSAVNQPQHF.

This clonotype came up a few times. One end of the junction does not line up with germline, which may come from a read error. The V and J genes are TRBV7-6 and TRBJ2-7; perhaps D is TRBD1 or TRBD2 (5 bases each). The germline V gene has CDR1 SGHVS and CDR2 FNYEAQ. The length of the CDR3 is 15 residues. CDR3 amino acids: CACSLEMGPEREQYF. The CDR3, as DNA: TGTGCCTGCAGCTTAGAGATGGGACCGGAGCGCGAGCAGTACTTC. The whole variable domain, filled in from reference TRBV7-6 and TRBJ2-7, reads GAGVSQSPRYKVTKRGQDVALRCDPISGHVSLYWYRQALGQGPEFLTYFNYEAQQDKSGLPNDRFSAERPEGSISTLTIQRTEQRDSAMYRCACSLEMGPEREQYFGPGTRLTVT.

This clonotype has only a few counts. The CDR3 region has the DNA TGTGCCGGGGGCACCTACGAGCAGTACTTC. It yields the protein CAGGTYEQYF. The gene calls are TRBV2 and TRBJ2-7; D may be TRBD1 (6 bases). Trimming pared 11 bases from V and 2 bases from J, leaving 7 bases between. The CDR3 contains 10 residues. Germline loops: CDR1 SNHLY, CDR2 FYNNEI.

For this clonotype: A much larger clone lies one base from this, so it may be a read error. V gene TRBV29-1 combines with J gene TRBJ2-5; D unclear. The DNA end is a closer match to TRBJ2-1, so the J assignment may be wrong. Germline CDR1 reads SQVTM; CDR2 reads ANQGSEA. The CDR3 is 11 amino acids. The CDR3, as DNA: TGCAGCGTTGACCCCGACAATAAGCAGTTCTTC. The encoded protein is CSVDPDNKQFF.

This clonotype was recorded a few times. V usage is TRBV11-2 and J usage is TRBJ2-5; 10 bases line up with TRBD2. The J segment lost 5 bases and the V segment lost 5 bases, leaving 11 bases of the junction unmatched. The CDR3 has 16 amino acids. Germline V gives CDR1 SGHAT, CDR2 FQNNGV. The CDR3 bases are TGTGCCAGCAGCCTCTCCCTAGCGGGAGTGGATGAGACCCAGTACTTC. Translated, it gives CASSLSLAGVDETQYF. The full variable domain, with the rest looked up from reference TRBV11-2 and TRBJ2-5, is EAGVAQSPRYKIIEKRQSVAFWCNPISGHATLYWYQQILGQGPKLLIQFQNNGVVDDSQLPKDRFSAERLKGVDSTLKIQPAKLEDSAVYLCASSLSLAGVDETQYFGPGTRLLVL.

This clonotype was detected a few times. The chain employs TRBV4-3 and TRBJ2-5, with D unclear. The germline V gene encodes CDR1 LGHNA and CDR2 YSLEER. V lost 1 base and J 0 bases, leaving 9 bases between the germline ends. The CDR3 length is 15 residues. CDR3 bases: TGCGCCAGCAGCCAAGCCCGAGGAGACCAAGAGACCCAGTACTTC. It encodes CASSQARGDQETQYF.

This rearrangement joins TRBV14 to TRBJ1-3; D is uncertain. V dropped 0 bases and J dropped 0 bases, with 6 bases sitting between them. Germline V gene data show CDR1 as SGHDN and CDR2 as FVKESK. The CDR3 has 15 amino acids. This CDR3 is CASSQDPGSGNTIYF. The CDR3 region has the DNA TGTGCCAGCAGCCAAGATCCGGGCTCTGGAAACACCATATATTTT.

This clonotype was found a few times. The genes are TRBV5-1 and TRBJ2-5; perhaps TRBD2 as D (5 bases). TRBJ2-7 explains the end of the DNA better; the J call may be wrong. The V gene's germline CDR1 is SGHRS and CDR2 YFSETQ. The CDR3 is made up of 14 amino acids. The CDR3 loop reads CASSPIQDGGEQYF. Here the CDR3 DNA reads TGCGCCAGCAGCCCAATTCAAGACGGAGGCGAGCAGTACTTC.